Listed below are T cell receptor beta chains from one sample, sequenced in a study of T cells after yellow fever vaccination. Each CDR3 protein gets one entry after TCRdb re-called the 5' RACE reads with MiXCR. The sample yields under 600,000 distinct CDR3 sequences, 20% to 25% seen once. The input for sequencing was PBMCs, taken roughly 20 days after the first yellow fever vaccination. These receptors all stem from a man younger than 30 who received the YFV17D yellow fever vaccine. CDR3s include the opening cysteine and the closing phenylalanine or tryptophan. D genes are given only for firm matches. Some rows mark clone size as missing; the rest say once, few, many or name a class of expanded clone.

.	few	TRBV10-3	TRBJ2-1	CAISESLGATNNEQFF	TGTGCCATCAGTGAATCCCTGGGCGCCACTAACAATGAGCAGTTCTTC
TRBD2	.	TRBV7-3	TRBJ2-1	CASSFRLAGASDEQFF	TGTGCCAGCAGCTTCCGGCTAGCGGGGGCCTCGGATGAGCAGTTCTTC
.	.	TRBV27	TRBJ2-1	CASVWGGASLNEQFF	TGTGCCAGCGTCTGGGGGGGGGCCAGCTTAAATGAGCAGTTCTTC
TRBD1	.	TRBV4-1	TRBJ2-1	CASSQLLQGAGYNEQFF	TGCGCCAGCAGCCAATTACTCCAGGGGGCTGGTTACAATGAGCAGTTCTTC
.	few	TRBV9	TRBJ2-3	CASSVSSSTQYF	TGTGCCAGCAGCGTTAGTAGTAGTACGCAGTATTTT
TRBD1	few	TRBV2	TRBJ2-5	CASCRDRETQYF	TGTGCCAGCTGCCGGGACAGGGAGACCCAGTACTTC
.	.	TRBV5-1	TRBJ2-5	CASSARPGTEETQYF	TGCGCCAGCAGCGCACGCCCCGGTACTGAAGAGACCCAGTACTTC
.	few	TRBV12-3/TRBV12-4	TRBJ1-6	CASRYRVGRSNSPLHF	TGTGCCAGCAGATACAGGGTGGGACGGAGTAATTCACCCCTCCACTTT
.	few	TRBV5-4	TRBJ2-4	CASSLTGRLNIQYF	TGTGCCAGCAGCTTGACTGGGCGGTTGAACATTCAGTACTTC
TRBD1	few	TRBV18	TRBJ2-3	CASSPPAGTGITDTQYF	TGTGCCAGCTCACCACCCGCCGGGACAGGGATCACAGATACGCAGTATTTT
TRBD2	few	TRBV4-1	TRBJ2-1	CASRVGRGGLRNEQFF	TGCGCCAGCAGGGTGGGGCGGGGGGGCCTCAGGAATGAGCAGTTCTTC
.	many	TRBV7-3	TRBJ1-3	CASSFNLIRNTIYF	TGTGCCAGCAGCTTTAACCTTATTCGAAACACCATATATTTT
.	.	TRBV6-5	TRBJ2-7	CASSRSRAGIYEQYF	TGTGCCAGCAGCCGATCTAGGGCGGGGATCTACGAGCAGTACTTC
.	many	TRBV9	TRBJ1-6	CASSVGKAYNSPLHF	TGTGCCAGCAGCGTAGGGAAGGCCTATAATTCACCCCTCCACTTT
TRBD1	.	TRBV7-9	TRBJ1-6	CASSSWDRGNNSPLHF	TGTGCCAGCAGCTCTTGGGACAGGGGTAATAATTCACCCCTCCACTTT
.	many	TRBV5-4	TRBJ2-4	CASRQDVAKNIQYF	TGTGCCAGCAGACAAGACGTAGCCAAAAACATTCAGTACTTC
.	few	TRBV29-1	TRBJ2-2	CSVEDPSLGIGELFF	TGCAGCGTTGAAGACCCTTCACTGGGGATCGGGGAGCTGTTTTTT
.	few	TRBV5-1	TRBJ2-1	CASSWASSSYNEQFF	TGCGCCAGCAGCTGGGCGTCAAGCTCCTACAATGAGCAGTTCTTC
.	.	TRBV4-2	TRBJ2-7	CASSQVSGGGAFAHEQYF	TGTGCCAGCAGCCAAGTCTCAGGGGGAGGTGCTTTTGCCCACGAGCAGTACTTC
TRBD2	.	TRBV7-3	TRBJ2-1	CASSLGTSGASSYNEQFF	TGTGCCAGCAGCTTGGGGACTAGCGGGGCTAGCTCCTACAATGAGCAGTTCTTC
TRBD1	.	TRBV3-1	TRBJ1-4	CASSLPTGTGLGKLFF	TGTGCCAGCAGCCTCCCGACCGGGACAGGGTTGGGAAAACTGTTTTTT
TRBD1	few	TRBV9	TRBJ1-4	CASSGGQGGRGEKLFF	TGTGCCAGCAGCGGCGGTCAGGGGGGGCGAGGGGAAAAACTGTTTTTT
TRBD1	.	TRBV12-3/TRBV12-4	TRBJ1-5	CASSAGRDRGNQPQHF	TGTGCCAGCAGTGCCGGCCGGGACAGGGGGAATCAGCCCCAGCATTTT
TRBD2	.	TRBV12-3/TRBV12-4	TRBJ2-7	CASSPQLRGGFYEQYF	TGTGCCAGCAGTCCCCAGTTGCGGGGGGGATTCTACGAGCAGTACTTC
TRBD1	few	TRBV5-1	TRBJ1-2	CASSPPTGDYGYTF	TGCGCCAGCAGCCCCCCGACAGGGGACTATGGCTACACCTTC
.	.	TRBV20-1	TRBJ1-4	CSAREESPNEKLFF	TGCAGTGCTAGAGAGGAGAGCCCTAATGAAAAACTGTTTTTT
.	few	TRBV5-1	TRBJ2-3	CASSPDGASTDTQYF	TGCGCCAGCAGTCCTGACGGGGCGAGCACAGATACGCAGTATTTT
TRBD2	few	TRBV5-1	TRBJ2-3	CASSSMPSGGGTDTQYF	TGCGCCAGCAGCTCCATGCCCAGCGGGGGAGGTACAGATACGCAGTATTTT
.	few	TRBV4-3	TRBJ1-5	CASSQGPKLPQHF	TGCGCCAGCAGCCAAGGCCCTAAGTTACCCCAGCATTTT
.	.	TRBV4-1	TRBJ2-1	CASSHAGVNEQFF	TGCGCCAGCAGCCACGCCGGGGTCAATGAGCAGTTCTTC
.	.	TRBV6-2/TRBV6-3	TRBJ1-5	CASTIDTSGQPQHF	TGTGCCAGCACAATTGACACCTCTGGACAGCCCCAGCATTTT
TRBD1	.	TRBV4-1	TRBJ1-1	CASSQQTGLNTEAFF	TGCGCCAGCAGCCAGCAGACAGGGCTGAACACTGAAGCTTTCTTT
.	few	TRBV6-2/TRBV6-3	TRBJ2-7	CASSYDPDNYEQYF	TGTGCCAGCAGTTACGACCCGGATAACTACGAGCAGTACTTC
.	few	TRBV6-5	TRBJ1-5	CASSYSTPGNNQPQHF	TGTGCCAGCAGTTACAGCACGCCCGGGAACAATCAGCCCCAGCATTTT
.	few	TRBV20-1	TRBJ2-2	CSARMWGPGELFF	TGCAGTGCTAGGATGTGGGGTCCCGGGGAGCTGTTTTTT
TRBD2	few	TRBV12-3/TRBV12-4	TRBJ2-3	CASSLGGGYGTQYF	TGTGCCAGCAGTTTGGGCGGGGGGTATGGTACGCAGTATTTT
.	many	TRBV15	TRBJ1-1	CATSRKDSNKPEAFF	TGTGCCACCAGCAGAAAGGACAGCAATAAACCAGAAGCTTTCTTT
.	few	TRBV27	TRBJ1-1	CASSLTGAVDAFF	TGTGCCAGCAGTTTGACGGGGGCCGTAGATGCTTTCTTT
.	few	TRBV3-1	TRBJ1-4	CASSQARVTNEKLFF	TGTGCCAGCAGCCAAGCGCGTGTAACTAATGAAAAACTGTTTTTT
.	.	TRBV29-1	TRBJ1-1	CSVSFDRNTEAFF	TGCAGCGTTTCGTTTGACAGGAACACTGAAGCTTTCTTT
.	.	TRBV21-1	TRBJ1-1	CASSGEDRGGTEAFF	TGTGCCAGCAGCGGGGAGGACAGGGGGGGGACTGAAGCTTTCTTT
TRBD1	few	TRBV4-2	TRBJ2-1	CASSRDRAADEQFF	TGTGCCAGCAGCCGGGACAGGGCGGCTGATGAGCAGTTCTTC